This paragraph covers one T cell receptor beta chain sequence. Its antigen is still unknown. All patients experienced relapse after autologous stem cell transplantation, and brentuximab vedotin exposure was variable. This CDR3 comprises 14 residues. CDR1 and CDR2 (germline): SGHRS, YFSETQ. V lost 0 bases to trimming and J lost 8 bases; unmatched junction nucleotides: 4. The data were taken from a study of PD-1 blockade in classical Hodgkin lymphoma. Points from the study as a whole: Nivolumab initiated under 1 year post-ASCT led to patient exclusion. Reported baseline diversity: healthy donors highest, relapsed/refractory patients lowest.

Some clones are missing from TCRdb's copy, which holds only in-frame ones; the method was immunoSEQ multiplex PCR. This table holds some 150,000 clones, about 78% found once. The sample consisted of peripheral blood mononuclear cells (PBMCs), taken before the second cycle of nivolumab. This TCR was recovered from a human donor with classical Hodgkin lymphoma. This chain joins TRBV5-1 and TRBJ1-4, with 7 positions matching TRBD1. Here the CDR3 DNA reads TGCGCCAGCAGCTTGGAGGGGGCTAGGGAAAAACTGTTTTTT. The encoded protein is CASSLEGAREKLFF.